These 32 T cell receptor beta chains originate from one sample sequenced in a study of cytomegalovirus exposure and HLA in healthy donors. In the PCR, 60 Vbeta and 13 Jbeta primers were used. The protocol was immunoSEQ multiplex PCR, while the TCRdb copy is restricted to in-frame clones and leaves out a portion. The repertoire consists of 95,000 to 100,000 clones, with around 74% occurring once and the leading ten covering about 6.6%. The sample was PBMCs. All receptors come from a man aged 35 to 55 in good health and CMV-seropositive.

The V call is TRBV6-5, the J call TRBJ2-1, with 8 positions matching TRBD1. CDR1 and CDR2 (germline): MNHEY, SVGAGI. The CDR3 has 13 residues. Trimming cost V 8 bases and J 7 bases; bases outside gene matches: 7. The chain's CDR3 is CASRKTGANEQFF. CDR3 in DNA: TGTGCCAGCCGGAAGACAGGGGCTAATGAGCAGTTCTTC.

The chain joins TRBV5-1 to TRBJ2-5, with a tentative D call TRBD2 (5 bases). Trimming removed 1 base at V and 5 bases at J, with 9 bases between. Germline values: CDR1 SGHRS, CDR2 YFSETQ. This CDR3 comprises 13 residues. This CDR3 is CASSLWTLETQYF. CDR3 coding DNA: TGCGCCAGCAGCTTGTGGACTTTGGAGACCCAGTACTTC.

Comment on this clone: At one boundary the junction diverges from the germline segment, which might be a read error. The V gene is TRBV19, the J gene TRBJ2-1; tentatively, D is TRBD1 (6 bases). The length of the CDR3 is 12 residues. Looked up from germline, CDR1 is LNHDA and CDR2 is SQIVND (reference sequence). The CDR3 region is CASSIERQVQIF. The CDR3 DNA is TGTGCCAGTAGTATTGAAAGACAGGTACAGATCTTC.

The chain uses TRBV7-8 and TRBJ1-1; D gene uncertain. Between the trimmed V and J ends, which lost 5 bases and 1 base, there was a span of 11 bases. Per the germline V gene, CDR1 is SGHVS and CDR2 is FQNEAQ. The CDR3 spans 14 residues. This chain's CDR3 is CASSPTTKNTEAFF. The CDR3 DNA is TGTGCCAGCAGCCCCACTACAAAGAACACTGAAGCTTTCTTT.

This chain links TRBV5-1 with TRBJ2-3, with TRBD2 matching 10 bases. The V and J ends lost 3 bases and 2 bases, in that order; junction bases with no gene match: 6. Germline V gene lookup returns CDR1 SGHRS and CDR2 YFSETQ. CDR3 size: 16 residues. The CDR3, as DNA: TGCGCCAGCAGCTACGGGACTAGCGACCTCACAGATACGCAGTATTTT. It codes for CASSYGTSDLTDTQYF.

The genes are TRBV12-5 and TRBJ2-2; D is uncertain. The CDR3 runs 15 residues. Per the germline V gene, CDR1 is LGHNT and CDR2 is FRNRAP. Trimming left V 2 bases short and J 3 bases short, with 10 bases between. This CDR3 is CASGLSRPYTGELFF. In DNA, the CDR3 is TGTGCTAGTGGTTTGAGCAGGCCCTACACCGGGGAGCTGTTTTTT. Full variable domain (missing parts from reference TRBV12-5 and TRBJ2-2): DARVTQTPRHKVTEMGQEVTMRCQPILGHNTVFWYRQTMMQGLELLAYFRNRAPLDDSGMPKDRFSAEMPDATLATLKIQPSEPRDSAVYFCASGLSRPYTGELFFGEGSRLTVL.

This chain uses TRBV29-1 with TRBJ2-3, with D possibly being TRBD1 (6 bases). Trimming left V 4 bases short and J 0 bases short, with 8 bases between. Germline V CDR1 and CDR2: SQVTM, ANQGSEA. CDR3 length: 13 residues. The CDR3 region has the DNA TGCAGCGTTGTGGGGGCTAGCACAGATACGCAGTATTTT. The encoded protein is CSVVGASTDTQYF.

Comment on this clone: An end of the junction differs from the germline gene, which may be a read error. The rearrangement joins TRBV7-7 to TRBJ2-7; 8 bases line up with TRBD2. Germline V gives CDR1 SSHAT, CDR2 FNYEAQ (reference sequence). The CDR3 has 16 residues. CDR3 nucleotide sequence: TGTGCTAGCACCCTTTTGGCGGGGGGCAGCTTGGGGGAGCAGTACTTC. As protein: CASTLLAGGSLGEQYF.

This chain connects TRBV6-5 to TRBJ2-3; 8 bases are a match to TRBD1. Germline-derived CDR1 and CDR2 are MNHEY and SVGAGI. The CDR3 covers 14 residues. The V and J ends lost 8 bases and 4 bases, in that order; junction bases with no gene match: 8. As DNA, the CDR3 is TGTGCCAGCTGTCGGACAGGGCAGGCAGATACGCAGTATTTT. Translating it yields CASCRTGQADTQYF.

This clone was counted once. This rearrangement joins TRBV9 to TRBJ2-2; D not resolved. This CDR3 is built from 12 residues. Germline V gene sequence: CDR1 SGDLS, CDR2 YYNGEE. V was pared by 0 bases and J by 6 bases, with 3 bases between. This CDR3 reads CASSVASGELFF. The CDR3 nucleotides are TGTGCCAGCAGCGTAGCGTCCGGGGAGCTGTTTTTT. The full variable domain, with the rest looked up from reference TRBV9 and TRBJ2-2, is DSGVTQTPKHLITATGQRVTLRCSPRSGDLSVYWYQQSLDQGLQFLIQYYNGEERAKGNILERFSAQQFPDLHSELNLSSLELGDSALYFCASSVASGELFFGEGSRLTVL.

This chain uses TRBV28 with TRBJ2-5, with D tentatively TRBD2 (6 bases). The V end was cut by 5 bases, the J end by 11 bases, with 24 bases between. Germline values: CDR1 MDHEN, CDR2 SYDVKM. The CDR3 has 15 amino acids. The CDR3 DNA follows: TGTGCCAGCAGTCTCCCCCGGGCGGAGGGGCGTCCGCAGTACTTC. This gives the protein CASSLPRAEGRPQYF.

V gene TRBV5-8 combines with J gene TRBJ2-1; 7 positions agree with TRBD2. Germline V gene lookup returns CDR1 SGHTS and CDR2 YDEGEE. The CDR3 runs 16 residues. Trimming took 2 bases from V and 2 from J; bases not matched to a gene: 7. The CDR3 sequence: CASSFIITSAYNEQFF. The CDR3, as DNA: TGTGCCAGCAGCTTTATAATAACTAGCGCCTACAATGAGCAGTTCTTC.

The genes are TRBV7-9 and TRBJ2-2; TRBD2 agrees at 13 bases. Germline V lookup: CDR1 SEHNR, CDR2 FQNEAQ (reference sequence). The CDR3 is 17 amino acids. Trimming removed 5 bases from V and 3 bases from J; junction bases left unmatched: 6. The CDR3, as DNA: TGTGCCAGCAGCCCACCGACTAGCGGGAGGTACACCGGGGAGCTGTTTTTT. Its protein is CASSPPTSGRYTGELFF. Full variable domain (missing parts from reference TRBV7-9 and TRBJ2-2): DTGVSQNPRHKITKRGQNVTFRCDPISEHNRLYWYRQTLGQGPEFLTYFQNEAQLEKSRLLSDRFSAERPKGSFSTLEIQRTEQGDSAMYLCASSPPTSGRYTGELFFGEGSRLTVL.

V is TRBV2 and J is TRBJ2-7; 15 nucleotides line up with TRBD2. Germline values: CDR1 SNHLY, CDR2 FYNNEI. J was trimmed by 4 bases and V by 6 bases; bases with no gene match: 4. This CDR3 is 15 amino acids long. In DNA form, the CDR3 reads TGTGCCAGCAGGGCGGGACTAGCGGGAGGATACGAGCAGTACTTC. Translated, it gives CASRAGLAGGYEQYF.

The chain employs TRBV7-9 and TRBJ2-7, with 8 bases lining up with TRBD1. The V and J ends lost 2 bases and 6 bases, in that order; junction bases with no gene match: 3. The CDR3 length is 13 residues. Per germline, CDR1 SEHNR and CDR2 FQNEAQ (reference sequence). As DNA, the CDR3 is TGTGCCAGCAGCTTACCAGGGGGCGGCGAGCAGTACTTC. It is translated as CASSLPGGGEQYF.

V usage is TRBV18 and J usage is TRBJ1-1; the D is unclear. The germline V and J ends were trimmed by 2 bases and 1 base, with 5 bases remaining between them. The CDR3 sequence is 13 residues long. Germline CDR1 reads KGHSH; CDR2 reads LQKENI. CDR3 residues: CASSPIANTEAFF. CDR3 DNA sequence: TGTGCCAGCTCACCAATAGCGAACACTGAAGCTTTCTTT.

In its sample, this clone was seen a few times. This sequence joins TRBV25-1 and TRBJ1-2, with TRBD1 identical over 9 bases. This CDR3 spans 13 amino acids. Germline V lookup: CDR1 MGHDK, CDR2 SYGVNS. Unmatched junction bases numbered 10, after V lost 10 bases and J lost 7 bases. The CDR3 DNA reads as TGTGCCACCCTCCCGGGACAGGGAATTGGCTACACCTTC. This translates into CATLPGQGIGYTF.

The genes are TRBV29-1 and TRBJ2-3; 8 bases are a match to TRBD2. Unmatched junction bases numbered 5, after V lost 4 bases and J lost 5 bases. Germline CDR1 is SQVTM and CDR2 is ANQGSEA. This CDR3 comprises 13 residues. This CDR3 is CSVAGGPQDTQYF. DNA for the CDR3: TGCAGCGTTGCGGGGGGGCCCCAAGATACGCAGTATTTT.

This chain uses TRBV29-1 with TRBJ2-1; 9 bases line up with TRBD2. The V gene end was trimmed by 7 bases and the J gene end by 7 bases; junction bases not matched to a gene: 17. This CDR3 comprises 16 residues. Germline V gene lookup returns CDR1 SQVTM and CDR2 ANQGSEA. The chain's CDR3 is CSAPEAAGGLWNEQFF. CDR3 sequence (DNA): TGCAGCGCACCCGAGGCGGCGGGAGGGCTGTGGAATGAGCAGTTCTTC.

The sample holds a few counts of this clone. The chain employs TRBV29-1 and TRBJ1-1; D is ambiguous. CDR1 is SQVTM, CDR2 ANQGSEA, per germline. The CDR3 extends over 12 amino acids. With 7 bases removed from V and 0 bases from J, the gap between germline ends came to 9 bases. The CDR3 DNA sequence: TGCAGCGGAAATTCGGTGAACACTGAAGCTTTCTTT. Translating gives CSGNSVNTEAFF.

The chain couples TRBV5-6 to TRBJ2-4, with D maybe TRBD2 (6 bases). Trimming took 1 base from V and 5 from J, leaving 13 bases between them. Looked up from germline, CDR1 is SGHDT and CDR2 is YYEEEE. This CDR3 is 15 amino acids long. CDR3 nucleotide sequence: TGTGCCAGCAGCTTGCGGGGAGGTCGGGAAAACATTCAGTACTTC. It yields the protein CASSLRGGRENIQYF.

Concerning this clone: The junction differs from germline at one of its ends, possibly a read error. The chain combines TRBV7-2 with TRBJ2-7, with 8 bases matching TRBD1. The CDR3 runs to 15 residues. Germline loops: CDR1 SGHTA, CDR2 FQGNSA. CDR3 nucleotide sequence: TGTGCCAGCAGCCTCAGTCCCGGGACAGGAGCCGAGCGGTACTTC. Residues: CASSLSPGTGAERYF.

This chain joins TRBV18 and TRBJ2-7; 8 positions agree with TRBD1. The trim removed 4 bases at V and 2 bases at J, leaving 10 bases unmatched. The CDR3 loop spans 16 amino acids. CDR1 and CDR2 (germline): KGHSH, LQKENI. Written as DNA, the CDR3 is TGTGCCAGCTCACTTGCCCGGGACAGGCAACCCTACGAGCAGTACTTC. Protein: CASSLARDRQPYEQYF.

The gene calls are TRBV11-2 and TRBJ1-4; 7 positions agree with TRBD1. The junction had 7 bases not matched to a gene; V was cut back by 6 bases and J by 3 bases. This CDR3 has 15 amino acids. Per the germline V gene, CDR1 is SGHAT and CDR2 is FQNNGV. The CDR3 DNA follows: TGTGCCAGCAGTTCCACAGGGGATGCTAATGAAAAACTGTTTTTT. Its translation: CASSSTGDANEKLFF.

There are a few counts of this clone. This chain connects TRBV4-1 to TRBJ2-2; possibly TRBD2 for D (5 bases). Germline loops: CDR1 MGHRA, CDR2 YSYEKL. Trimming took 3 bases from V and 6 from J, leaving 11 bases between them. The CDR3 contains 14 residues. In nucleotides, the CDR3 is TGCGCCAGCAGCCAGGACCGAGGGCCCGGGGAGCTGTTTTTT. Residues: CASSQDRGPGELFF.

Concerning this clone: The identical CDR3 is also encoded by other nucleotide sequences in the sample. V is TRBV6-5 and J is TRBJ1-2; D is possibly TRBD1 (5 bases). The V gene lost 6 bases and the J gene lost 6 bases, with 8 bases spanning the gap. In germline, CDR1 is MNHEY, CDR2 SVGAGI. CDR3 length: 11 residues. CDR3 DNA sequence: TGTGCCAGCAGCCAGGGAAATGGCTACACCTTC. This gives the protein CASSQGNGYTF.

V gene TRBV27 combines with J gene TRBJ2-7, with D possibly being TRBD1 (6 bases). This CDR3 has 12 residues. The germline V and J ends were trimmed by 6 bases and 4 bases, with 10 bases remaining between them. The germline V gene has CDR1 MNHEY and CDR2 SMNVEV (reference sequence). The CDR3 nucleotides read TGTGCCAGCAGCCCAACAGGGTACGAGCAGTACTTC. As protein: CASSPTGYEQYF.

This clone was seen a few times. This sequence joins TRBV4-1 and TRBJ1-4, with 8 bases that match TRBD1. The CDR3 totals 15 residues. Germline V gene data show CDR1 as MGHRA and CDR2 as YSYEKL. Trimming removed 2 bases from V and 8 bases from J; junction bases left unmatched: 7. The chain's CDR3 is CASSQPDRVQEKLFF. As DNA, the CDR3 is TGCGCCAGCAGCCAACCGGACAGGGTTCAAGAAAAACTGTTTTTT.

This chain connects TRBV5-6 to TRBJ2-7; possibly TRBD2 for D (6 bases). The ends were cut back, 1 base at V and 4 bases at J, with 12 bases in the middle. Germline V gene lookup returns CDR1 SGHDT and CDR2 YYEEEE. CDR3 length: 14 residues. CDR3 protein: CASSLQGLRYEQYF. In DNA form, the CDR3 reads TGTGCCAGCAGCTTGCAGGGACTCCGATACGAGCAGTACTTC.

This rearrangement joins TRBV7-9 to TRBJ2-2, with 8 bases aligning to TRBD2. The CDR3 has 17 amino acids. J lost 0 bases, V lost 1 base, and 4 bases had no gene match. Germline assignment: CDR1 SEHNR and CDR2 FQNEAQ (reference sequence). The CDR3 DNA reads as TGTGCCAGCAGCTTAGATCGAGCGGGGGCGAACACCGGGGAGCTGTTTTTT. Translating gives CASSLDRAGANTGELFF. Full variable domain (outside the CDR3, taken from reference TRBV7-9 and TRBJ2-2): DTGVSQNPRHKITKRGQNVTFRCDPISEHNRLYWYRQTLGQGPEFLTYFQNEAQLEKSRLLSDRFSAERPKGSFSTLEIQRTEQGDSAMYLCASSLDRAGANTGELFFGEGSRLTVL.

The rearrangement links TRBV5-1 to TRBJ2-2; TRBD2 matches 7 bases. The V and J ends lost 10 bases and 6 bases, in that order; junction bases with no gene match: 6. The CDR3 is 12 residues long. Germline assignment: CDR1 SGHRS and CDR2 YFSETQ. CDR3 nucleotides: TGCGCCGTGGTGGGGGGGGCCGGGGAGCTGTTTTTT. Residues: CAVVGGAGELFF.

V and J are TRBV5-1 and TRBJ1-2; D may be TRBD1 (6 bases). V lost 2 bases, J lost 2 bases, and 10 bases lay in between. CDR3 size: 14 residues. The germline gives CDR1 SGHRS, CDR2 YFSETQ. CDR3 nucleotides: TGCGCCAGCAGCTTATTCACAGGGAACTATGGCTACACCTTC. This translates into CASSLFTGNYGYTF.